The 32 T cell receptor beta chains given below trace back to one sample, sequenced in a study of read filtering for tumor transcriptome and immune sequencing. This library used roughly 400 ng RNA and molecular barcoded adaptors spanning alpha/delta and beta/gamma chains. From the reads, TCRdb called clonotypes with MiXCR, one entry per CDR3 protein. The data contain about 62,000 distinct CDR3 sequences, approximately 18% of them singletons. Sequencing was done on a sample of a population of CD138-negative cells sorted from bone marrow. The receptor source for this set is a donor aged 40 or over with multiple myeloma.

This clonotype came up many times. The rearrangement uses TRBV29-1 and TRBJ1-1, with D perhaps TRBD1 (6 bases). This CDR3 has 13 amino acids. Germline CDR1 is SQVTM and CDR2 is ANQGSEA. V was shortened by 6 bases and J by 1 base, with 12 bases between the two germline ends. The CDR3 loop is CSVRRGGNTEAFF. CDR3 DNA: TGCAGCGTCCGAAGGGGGGGGAACACTGAAGCTTTCTTT.

The sample holds many counts of this clonotype. The chain couples TRBV11-1 to TRBJ2-1; 8 bases are shared with TRBD2. Germline CDR1 SGHAT, CDR2 FQDESV (reference sequence). The CDR3 length is 14 residues. The trim removed 2 bases at V and 9 bases at J, leaving 6 bases unmatched. The CDR3 DNA follows: TGTGCCAGCAGCTTAAGGACTAGCAGAGGTGAGCAGTTCTTC. Translated, it gives CASSLRTSRGEQFF.

Worth noting for this clonotype: Since a much larger clone is just one base distant, this may be a read error. CDR3 nucleotide sequence: TGTGCCAGCAGTGAGCGGGAGTGCAATGAGCAGTTCTTC. Its translation: CASSERECNEQFF. This chain connects TRBV7-9 to TRBJ2-1; 8 bases align to TRBD2. The CDR3 runs to 13 residues. CDR1 and CDR2 (germline): SEHNR, FQNEAQ (reference sequence). Losses at the gene ends were 6 bases for V and 6 bases for J; bases not matched to a gene: 4. The full variable domain, with the rest looked up from reference TRBV7-9 and TRBJ2-1, is DTGVSQNPRHKITKRGQNVTFRCDPISEHNRLYWYRQTLGQGPEFLTYFQNEAQLEKSRLLSDRFSAERPKGSFSTLEIQRTEQGDSAMYLCASSERECNEQFFGPGTRLTVL.

To note about this clonotype: An end of the junction does not agree with germline; a read error may underlie this. This chain connects TRBV5-1 to TRBJ2-7; D is perhaps TRBD2 (6 bases). Per germline, CDR1 SGHRS and CDR2 YFSETQ. The length of the CDR3 is 15 residues. CDR3 in amino acids: CASSLDSRGTYEQCF. The CDR3 DNA reads TGCGCCAGCAGCTTGGACAGTCGGGGGACCTACGAGCAGTGCTTC.

There are many counts of this clonotype. V and J are TRBV20-1 and TRBJ2-2; D is unclear. CDR3 size: 14 residues. The V and J ends lost 6 bases and 4 bases respectively, with 15 bases between them. Germline lookup yields CDR1 DFQATT and CDR2 SNEGSKA (reference sequence). In DNA, the CDR3 is TGCAGTGCGCGACGGCTCCCGGGCACCGGGGAGCTGTTTTTT. This translates into CSARRLPGTGELFF.

This clonotype turned up a few times. This chain uses TRBV20-1 with TRBJ1-2; D is perhaps TRBD1 (6 bases). Germline V gene lookup returns CDR1 DFQATT and CDR2 SNEGSKA (reference sequence). V was trimmed by 0 bases and J by 8 bases, leaving 16 bases between them. The length of the CDR3 is 14 residues. CDR3 protein: CSARDQPGVDGYTF. The CDR3 DNA reads as TGCAGTGCTAGAGATCAACCAGGGGTCGACGGCTACACCTTC.

This clonotype appeared many times. V and J are TRBV20-1 and TRBJ2-1, with D possibly being TRBD2 (6 bases). Germline-derived CDR1 and CDR2 are DFQATT and SNEGSKA (reference sequence). This CDR3 contains 11 residues. Between the trimmed V and J ends, which lost 6 bases and 14 bases, there was a span of 17 bases. CDR3 nucleotides: TGCAGTGCCCCGGAGGGGCCTTCGGAGTTCTTC. Amino acid sequence: CSAPEGPSEFF.

Many counts were recorded for this clonotype. The chain's CDR3 is CASTPFRDKNYEQYF. CDR3 DNA sequence: TGTGCCAGCACCCCGTTCCGGGACAAAAACTACGAGCAGTACTTC. This chain links TRBV2 with TRBJ2-7; perhaps TRBD1 as D (6 bases). This CDR3 is built from 15 residues. Per germline, CDR1 SNHLY and CDR2 FYNNEI. V lost 7 bases and J lost 3, with 19 bases in between.

This clonotype was observed once. At one end, the junction sequence differs from germline, possibly due to a read error. This rearrangement joins TRBV28 to TRBJ2-5, with a possible D match to TRBD1 (5 bases). Looked up from germline, CDR1 is MDHEN and CDR2 is SYDVKM. This CDR3 spans 13 amino acids. In nucleotides, the CDR3 is TGTGCCAGCAGTTTCAGGGTATCGGAGACTCAGTACTTC. It specifies CASSFRVSETQYF.

This clonotype has ten or more counts. This chain's CDR3 is CASSNTDTQYF. The CDR3 nucleotides read TGTGCCAGCAGCAACACAGATACGCAGTATTTT. The chain links TRBV7-9 to TRBJ2-3; D unresolved. Per the germline V gene, CDR1 is SEHNR and CDR2 is FQNEAQ (reference sequence). V gave up 5 bases and J gave up 2 bases, with 2 bases separating them. CDR3 length equals 11 residues. The full variable domain, rest sourced from reference TRBV7-9 and TRBJ2-3, is DTGVSQNPRHKITKRGQNVTFRCDPISEHNRLYWYRQTLGQGPEFLTYFQNEAQLEKSRLLSDRFSAERPKGSFSTLEIQRTEQGDSAMYLCASSNTDTQYFGPGTRLTVL.

There are many counts of this clonotype. The chain recombines TRBV11-2 with TRBJ2-5; maybe TRBD2 (5 bases). The CDR3 loop spans 15 amino acids. Trimming pared 3 bases from V and 5 bases from J, leaving 16 bases between. CDR1 and CDR2 from the germline V gene are SGHAT and FQNNGV. CDR3 region: CASSLGGSGEETQYF. CDR3 bases: TGTGCCAGCAGCTTGGGCGGGTCCGGGGAGGAGACCCAGTACTTC.

The table lists this clonotype with many counts. The chain joins TRBV20-1 to TRBJ2-7, with 8 bases lining up with TRBD1. The CDR3 has 13 amino acids. Germline V gene data show CDR1 as DFQATT and CDR2 as SNEGSKA (reference sequence). V lost 3 bases to trimming and J lost 2 bases; unmatched junction nucleotides: 3. CDR3 sequence (DNA): TGCAGTGCTAGGGGGACAGGCACCTACGAGCAGTACTTC. Residues: CSARGTGTYEQYF.

This clonotype was observed many times. The V call is TRBV6-1, the J call TRBJ2-3; weak D call: TRBD1 (6 bases). V lost 4 bases, J lost 0 bases, and 11 bases lay in between. The CDR3 covers 15 residues. CDR1 MNHNS and CDR2 SASEGT come from the germline V gene. The CDR3 loop is CASSGTGHSTDTQYF. The CDR3 DNA is TGTGCCAGCAGTGGTACAGGGCATAGCACAGATACGCAGTATTTT.

In this sample, this clonotype turned up a few times. The chain links TRBV7-2 to TRBJ2-5, with 8 nucleotides matching TRBD1. The trim removed 5 bases at V and 3 bases at J, leaving 11 bases unmatched. Germline V gives CDR1 SGHTA, CDR2 FQGNSA. The CDR3 is 16 residues long. The CDR3 loop reads CASSGRTGGYKETQYF. In nucleotides, the CDR3 is TGTGCCAGCAGCGGCAGAACAGGGGGTTACAAAGAGACCCAGTACTTC.

This clonotype was counted only a few times. The chain recombines TRBV30 with TRBJ1-1; a possible D gene is TRBD1 (6 bases). The CDR3 length is 14 residues. The V gene's germline CDR1 is GTSNPN and CDR2 SVGIG (reference sequence). V lost 3 bases and J lost 2, with 13 bases in between. CDR3 region: CAWSPTGLNTEAFF. Written as DNA, the CDR3 is TGTGCCTGGAGCCCGACAGGTTTAAACACTGAAGCTTTCTTT.

At least ten counts were recorded for this clonotype. V usage is TRBV5-6 and J usage is TRBJ2-1; the match to TRBD2 covers 10 bases. This CDR3 comprises 14 residues. Trimming took 5 bases from V and 7 from J; bases not matched to a gene: 6. Germline values: CDR1 SGHDT, CDR2 YYEEEE. The CDR3 sequence is CASSLISGRNEQFF. CDR3 nucleotides: TGTGCCAGCAGTCTAATTAGCGGGAGGAATGAGCAGTTCTTC.

This clonotype appeared many times. The J gene is TRBJ2-2, the V gene TRBV20-1; D perhaps matches TRBD1 (6 bases). CDR3 length: 13 residues. The germline V and J ends were trimmed by 0 bases and 6 bases, with 8 bases remaining between them. Germline lookup yields CDR1 DFQATT and CDR2 SNEGSKA (reference sequence). DNA for the CDR3: TGCAGTGCTAGAGATACAGGGCCCGGGGAGCTGTTTTTT. It specifies CSARDTGPGELFF.

This clonotype has ten or more counts. The gene calls are TRBV5-1 and TRBJ2-1, with 14 positions matching TRBD2. CDR3 length equals 15 residues. Germline assignment: CDR1 SGHRS and CDR2 YFSETQ. V trimming: 6 bases; J trimming: 6 bases; junction bases outside the gene matches: 5. CDR3 amino acids: CASTTSGGAGNEQFF. The CDR3 DNA is TGCGCCAGCACGACTAGCGGGGGGGCCGGCAATGAGCAGTTCTTC. Full variable domain (outside the CDR3, taken from reference TRBV5-1 and TRBJ2-1): KAGVTQTPRYLIKTRGQQVTLSCSPISGHRSVSWYQQTPGQGLQFLFEYFSETQRNKGNFPGRFSGRQFSNSRSEMNVSTLELGDSALYLCASTTSGGAGNEQFFGPGTRLTVL.

In regard to this clonotype: The missing conserved phenylalanine or tryptophan at the end of this CDR3 makes a read error likely. The limits of the CDR3 on the DNA are not certain, so only TCRdb's listed CDR3 is given. This chain uses TRBV7-2 with TRBJ1-4. CDR1 is SGHTA and CDR2 is FQGNSA in the germline V gene. The CDR3 extends over 15 residues, inclusive of both ends. The CDR3 spells CASSQTSPTNEKLFY.

In nucleotides, the CDR3 is TGTGCCAGTAGTCAGGGGACGCCGGGACAGCTGAACACCGGGGAGCTGTTTTTT. Its translation is CASSQGTPGQLNTGELFF. V usage is TRBV19 and J usage is TRBJ2-2; 7 bases are shared with TRBD1. CDR1 LNHDA and CDR2 SQIVND come from the germline V gene (reference sequence). The CDR3 has 18 residues. The V segment lost 5 bases and the J segment 1 base; nucleotides outside the gene matches: 13.

This clonotype was detected only once. A far larger clone is a single base away, which makes a read error likely. The missing conserved phenylalanine or tryptophan at the end of this CDR3 makes a read error likely. The CDR3 coding sequence is TGTGCCAGCAGCTTAGAAGCGGCAGGCCTACGGCAGTTCCTC. Translating gives CASSLEAAGLRQFL. The chain joins TRBV7-6 to TRBJ2-1; perhaps TRBD2 as D (5 bases). V was clipped by 1 base and J by 12 bases, with 16 bases between them. In germline, CDR1 is SGHVS, CDR2 FNYEAQ. This CDR3 has 14 amino acids.

The chain couples TRBV15 to TRBJ2-1; 7 positions agree with TRBD2. Germline V lookup: CDR1 LNHNV, CDR2 YYDKDF (reference sequence). J gave up 6 bases and V 0 bases, and 5 bases lay outside the gene matches. The CDR3 runs 15 residues. The CDR3 is CATSRDRGLGNEQFF. The CDR3 bases are TGTGCCACCAGCAGAGATCGTGGACTAGGCAATGAGCAGTTCTTC.

This clonotype has more than one count but fewer than ten. The chain joins TRBV4-2 to TRBJ2-5, with 10 bases fitting TRBD2. The CDR3 contains 15 residues. The V and J ends lost 5 bases and 5 bases, in that order; junction bases with no gene match: 8. Germline loops: CDR1 LGHNA, CDR2 YNFKEQ. As DNA, the CDR3 is TGTGCCAGCAGCAACCCGGGACTAGCGAGCGAGACCCAGTACTTC. Protein product: CASSNPGLASETQYF.

This clonotype was found many times. The chain combines TRBV6-5 with TRBJ2-4; D gene unclear. Germline CDR1 is MNHEY and CDR2 is SVGAGI. With 2 bases removed from V and 3 bases from J, the gap between germline ends came to 8 bases. The CDR3 runs 14 residues. CDR3 region: CASSYTAYKNIQYF. The CDR3 bases are TGTGCCAGCAGTTACACAGCTTACAAAAACATTCAGTACTTC.

As concerns this clonotype: This may arise from a read error, as a much more abundant clone is one base away. This chain connects TRBV7-9 to TRBJ2-7, with a tentative D call TRBD1 (6 bases). This CDR3 contains 14 residues. Germline-derived CDR1 and CDR2 are SEHNR and FQNEAQ (reference sequence). With 8 bases removed from V and 2 bases from J, the gap between germline ends came to 16 bases. CDR3 protein: CASGSTGPPYEQYF. CDR3 DNA: TGTGCCAGCGGCTCGACAGGCCCCCCCTACGAGCAGTACTTC.

This clonotype has at least ten counts. V gene TRBV29-1 combines with J gene TRBJ1-1; D gene uncertain. CDR1 SQVTM and CDR2 ANQGSEA come from the germline V gene. The CDR3 runs to 13 residues. V lost 3 bases to trimming and J lost 1 base, with 9 bases between them. This CDR3 reads CSVDSTPNTEAFF. DNA for the CDR3: TGCAGCGTTGACTCGACACCGAACACTGAAGCTTTCTTT. Complete variable domain (other parts from reference TRBV29-1 and TRBJ1-1): SAVISQKPSRDICQRGTSLTIQCQVDSQVTMMFWYRQQPGQSLTLIATANQGSEATYESGFVIDKFPISRPNLTFSTLTVSNMSPEDSSIYLCSVDSTPNTEAFFGQGTRLTVV.

This clonotype was observed at least ten times. The rearrangement uses TRBV7-9 and TRBJ2-7; tentatively, D is TRBD1 (6 bases). The CDR3 runs 12 residues. In germline, CDR1 is SEHNR, CDR2 FQNEAQ (reference sequence). The V end was cut by 5 bases, the J end by 12 bases, with 17 bases between. The CDR3 DNA reads TGTGCCAGCAGCCATTCCGACAGGATTTTGTACTTC. Amino acids: CASSHSDRILYF. The whole variable domain, filled in from reference TRBV7-9 and TRBJ2-7, reads DTGVSQNPRHKITKRGQNVTFRCDPISEHNRLYWYRQTLGQGPEFLTYFQNEAQLEKSRLLSDRFSAERPKGSFSTLEIQRTEQGDSAMYLCASSHSDRILYFGPGTRLTVT.

The chain employs TRBV11-2 and TRBJ2-2, with unresolved D. The V end was cut by 5 bases, the J end by 0 bases, with 10 bases between. In germline, CDR1 is SGHAT, CDR2 FQNNGV. The CDR3 is 15 residues long. CDR3 sequence: CASSLVGPNTGELFF. In DNA form, the CDR3 reads TGTGCCAGCAGCCTTGTGGGCCCGAACACCGGGGAGCTGTTTTTT.

This clonotype came up many times. V is TRBV7-8 and J is TRBJ2-2; possibly TRBD1 or TRBD2 for D (5 bases each). The CDR3 has 15 residues. Looked up from germline, CDR1 is SGHVS and CDR2 is FQNEAQ. Trimming took off 6 bases at V and 3 bases at J, with 14 bases between the two ends. CDR3 protein: CASRYPGRYTGELFF. CDR3 coding DNA: TGTGCCAGCAGGTACCCGGGACGGTACACCGGGGAGCTGTTTTTT. Together with reference TRBV7-8 and TRBJ2-2, the CDR3 gives the full variable domain: GAGVSQSPRYKVAKRGQDVALRCDPISGHVSLFWYQQALGQGPEFLTYFQNEAQLDKSGLPSDRFFAERPEGSVSTLKIQRTQQEDSAVYLCASRYPGRYTGELFFGEGSRLTVL.

This clonotype was observed at least ten times. The chain joins TRBV20-1 to TRBJ2-5, with 7 bases that match TRBD2. The CDR3 extends over 16 amino acids. J lost 0 bases, V lost 6 bases, and 13 bases had no gene match. The germline gives CDR1 DFQATT, CDR2 SNEGSKA (reference sequence). This CDR3 is CSADVKAGRYQETQYF. The CDR3 bases are TGCAGTGCAGACGTTAAAGCGGGGAGGTACCAAGAGACCCAGTACTTC.

V gene TRBV20-1 combines with J gene TRBJ2-1; 14 nucleotides align to TRBD2. Germline CDR1 and CDR2: DFQATT and SNEGSKA (reference sequence). With 5 bases clipped from V and 1 base from J, the junction kept 7 bases outside the gene matches. CDR3 length: 17 amino acids. DNA of the CDR3: TGCAGTGCTCAGACCGGACTAGCGGGGGGATCCTACAATGAGCAGTTCTTC. Translation: CSAQTGLAGGSYNEQFF.

This clonotype was found many times. The chain links TRBV28 to TRBJ2-5; D is perhaps TRBD1 (6 bases). CDR3 length equals 14 residues. Per germline, CDR1 MDHEN and CDR2 SYDVKM. V lost 5 bases and J 3 bases, leaving 13 bases between the germline ends. The CDR3 coding sequence is TGTGCCAGCAGTACCCGGACAGCCAAAGAGACCCAGTACTTC. Residues: CASSTRTAKETQYF.